The rows below give T cell receptor beta chains drawn from one sample of a study of HIV-infected patients and healthy controls. TCRdb re-called the 5' RACE reads with MiXCR, one entry per CDR3 protein. This table has about 64,000 distinct CDR3 sequences, 15% to 20% appearing once. The sequencing input was CD4+ T cells from blood. The receptors here all came from a human donor in good health. CDR3s include the opening cysteine and the closing phenylalanine or tryptophan. Fields, in order: J gene, clone size, V gene, D gene, CDR3 protein, CDR3 DNA. D genes are given only for firm matches. Not all rows give a size; the values are once, few, many and, for expanded clones, a class.

>TRBJ1-5|many|TRBV4-3|.
CASSQDHNQPQHF
TGCGCCAGCAGCCAAGATCACAATCAGCCCCAGCATTTT
>TRBJ2-5|many|TRBV27|TRBD1
CASSLRTGEETQYF
TGTGCCAGCAGTTTACGGACAGGTGAAGAGACCCAGTACTTC
>TRBJ2-1|few|TRBV2|.
CASSEPYEQFF
TGTGCCAGCAGTGAACCCTATGAGCAGTTCTTC
>TRBJ2-6|few|TRBV7-7|.
CASSPNPGANVLTF
TGTGCTAGCAGCCCAAATCCTGGGGCCAACGTCCTGACTTTC
>TRBJ1-2|.|TRBV7-9|TRBD1
CASSLTGVGYGYTF
TGTGCCAGCAGCTTGACAGGGGTCGGCTATGGCTACACCTTC
>TRBJ2-5|.|TRBV10-1|.
CASSESGREETQYF
TGCGCCAGCAGTGAGTCAGGCAGGGAAGAGACCCAGTACTTC
>TRBJ2-7|many|TRBV14|.
CASSRQGGNYEQYF
TGTGCCAGCAGCCGGCAGGGGGGAAACTACGAGCAGTACTTC
>TRBJ2-5|.|TRBV7-2|.
CASSLAGGMGQETQYF
TGTGCCAGCAGCTTAGCGGGGGGCATGGGACAAGAGACCCAGTACTTC
>TRBJ2-3|.|TRBV6-5|TRBD2
CASSPSGRYTQYF
TGTGCCAGCAGCCCGAGCGGGAGATATACGCAGTATTTT
>TRBJ2-7|many|TRBV10-1|TRBD2
CASTPSGRREQYF
TGCGCCAGCACCCCCAGCGGGAGAAGGGAGCAGTACTTC
>TRBJ2-7|.|TRBV20-1|.
CSAQTGKTYEQYF
TGCAGTGCTCAAACAGGGAAAACCTACGAGCAGTACTTC
>TRBJ2-1|.|TRBV20-1|TRBD1
CSATGVPSVALEQFF
TGCAGTGCGACAGGGGTCCCTAGCGTCGCCCTTGAGCAGTTCTTC
>TRBJ2-3|.|TRBV28|.
CASSPTTGSTDTQYF
TGTGCCAGCAGTCCAACAACAGGGAGCACAGATACGCAGTATTTT
>TRBJ1-4|many|TRBV4-3|.
CASSQDLTHGGEKLFF
TGCGCCAGCAGCCAAGATCTGACGCACGGAGGTGAAAAACTGTTTTTT
>TRBJ1-1|many|TRBV2|.
CASSVASKNTEAFF
TGTGCCAGCAGTGTAGCAAGCAAGAACACTGAAGCTTTCTTT
>TRBJ2-2|.|TRBV29-1|.
CSVGFGGGKTGELFF
TGCAGCGTGGGTTTTGGAGGGGGCAAGACCGGGGAGCTGTTTTTT
>TRBJ1-1|many|TRBV7-2|.
CASSFWGNTEAFF
TGTGCCAGCAGCTTTTGGGGAAACACTGAAGCTTTCTTT
>TRBJ1-2|.|TRBV20-1|TRBD1
CGQGNLVYGYTF
TGCGGACAGGGGAATCTCGTCTATGGCTACACCTTC
>TRBJ1-3|.|TRBV4-1|.
CASSQVQAAAGNTIYF
TGCGCCAGCAGCCAAGTTCAGGCCGCCGCTGGAAACACCATATATTTT
>TRBJ2-5|many|TRBV9|.
CASSAGAQETQYF
TGTGCCAGCAGTGCAGGGGCGCAAGAGACCCAGTACTTC
>TRBJ2-3|many|TRBV5-1|TRBD1
CASSPTGPGDTQYF
TGCGCCAGCAGCCCGACAGGGCCGGGTGATACGCAGTATTTT
>TRBJ2-4|.|TRBV18|TRBD1
CASSQGTDTNIQYF
TGTGCCAGCTCGCAAGGGACAGATACAAACATTCAGTACTTC
>TRBJ1-2|.|TRBV5-5|TRBD1
CASSLNSRGRVQGYTF
TGTGCCAGCAGCTTGAATTCCAGGGGGCGAGTACAGGGCTACACCTTC
>TRBJ1-5|.|TRBV15|TRBD1
CATRTTGVSNQPQHF
TGTGCCACCAGAACGACAGGGGTTAGCAATCAGCCCCAGCATTTT
>TRBJ1-5|.|TRBV12-3/TRBV12-4|TRBD1
CASSLRDRGQPQHF
TGTGCCAGCAGTCTCCGGGACAGGGGTCAGCCCCAGCATTTT
>TRBJ2-1|.|TRBV6-5|.
CASSYGSRAHNEQFF
TGTGCCAGCAGTTACGGTAGCCGGGCCCACAATGAGCAGTTCTTC
>TRBJ1-1|many|TRBV24-1|.
CATSLDAYTEAFF
TGTGCCACCAGCCTCGATGCCTACACTGAAGCTTTCTTT
>TRBJ2-1|few|TRBV7-9|.
CASSPRWGSYNEQFF
TGTGCCAGCAGCCCCCGCTGGGGGTCCTACAATGAGCAGTTCTTC
>TRBJ2-1|.|TRBV20-1|TRBD2
CSARTTSGLYNEQFF
TGCAGTGCGAGAACGACTAGCGGACTCTACAATGAGCAGTTCTTC
>TRBJ1-1|few|TRBV6-6|.
CASTPENTEAFF
TGTGCCAGCACACCAGAGAACACTGAAGCTTTCTTT
>TRBJ1-2|many|TRBV12-3/TRBV12-4|TRBD1
CASSPAGQGLYTF
TGTGCCAGCAGTCCCGCGGGACAGGGTCTCTACACCTTC
>TRBJ2-3|.|TRBV4-2|TRBD2
CASSPYRGGGADTQYF
TGTGCCAGCAGCCCCTACAGGGGCGGGGGGGCAGATACGCAGTATTTT
>TRBJ1-1|many|TRBV6-5|.
CASSRLTGTGGTEAFF
TGTGCCAGCAGTCGTCTCACAGGGACTGGGGGCACTGAAGCTTTCTTT